The rows below give T cell receptor beta chains drawn from one sample of a study of blood T cell repertoires in COVID-19. TCRdb's copy holds only in-frame clones and misses some; the assay was immunoSEQ multiplex PCR. The sample has fewer than 70,000 clones, 78% seen once. The sequenced material came from peripheral blood. These receptors all stem from a human donor in a cohort sampled during active COVID-19. The CDR3 runs from the conserved cysteine through the conserved F or W. The D gene is left open where the match is weak. A row's size may be missing; if present it is once, few, many or a size class.

cdr3_nt	cdr3_aa	d_call	v_call	j_call	clone_size
TGTGCCAGCAGCTTTCAGGGGGCCTATGGCTACACCTTC	CASSFQGAYGYTF	TRBD1	TRBV7-9	TRBJ1-2	few
TGTGCCAGCAGTCGGGGGACAGTTGGCACTGAAGCTTTCTTT	CASSRGTVGTEAFF	TRBD1	TRBV2	TRBJ1-1	NA
TGTGCCAGCAGCTTGGGACAGGGGATGAACACTGAAGCTTTCTTT	CASSLGQGMNTEAFF	TRBD1	TRBV7-9	TRBJ1-1	NA
TGTGCCAGCAGCTTACAGTTCTCCTACGAGCAGTACTTC	CASSLQFSYEQYF	NA	TRBV7-2	TRBJ2-7	NA
TGTGCCAGTAGTAGTACAGGGGACCACGAGCAGTACTTC	CASSSTGDHEQYF	TRBD1	TRBV19	TRBJ2-7	few
TGTGCCAGCTCACCACCCGGGACAGGGCGGTACGAGCAGTACTTC	CASSPPGTGRYEQYF	TRBD1	TRBV18	TRBJ2-7	NA
TGTGCCAGCAGTGTCCCCACAGGGCAGGGGATGGTCTACGAGCAGTACTTC	CASSVPTGQGMVYEQYF	NA	TRBV25-1	TRBJ2-7	NA
TGCAGCTACAAAACCGGGACAGCCCAAGAGACCCAGTACTTC	CSYKTGTAQETQYF	TRBD1	TRBV29-1	TRBJ2-5	NA
TGTGCCTGGAGTTCGGGACTATCGAACAATGAGCAGTTCTTC	CAWSSGLSNNEQFF	TRBD2	TRBV30	TRBJ2-1	NA
TGTGCCAGCAGCATCCAGAACTCTGGAAACACCATATATTTT	CASSIQNSGNTIYF	NA	TRBV2	TRBJ1-3	NA
TGTGCCTGGAGGAGGGAGTACGAGCAGTACTTC	CAWRREYEQYF	NA	TRBV30	TRBJ2-7	few
TGTGCCAGCAGCGTTATAGCGGGGGCCTACGAGCAGTACTTC	CASSVIAGAYEQYF	TRBD2	TRBV7-2	TRBJ2-7	NA
TGCGCCAGCAGTGTTCGGGGTCGGGCAGATACGCAGTATTTT	CASSVRGRADTQYF	NA	TRBV10-1	TRBJ2-3	few
TGTGCCAGTAGAAAAACACCCTACCCCGGGACAGGGTCGGACGACACTGAAGCTTTCTTT	CASRKTPYPGTGSDDTEAFF	TRBD1	TRBV2	TRBJ1-1	few
TGTGCCAGTAGTATGTACGGCGGGAGCTCCTACGAGCAGTACTTC	CASSMYGGSSYEQYF	TRBD2	TRBV19	TRBJ2-7	NA
TGCGCCAGCAGCCCAAACGGACAGACCGCGTACAATGAGCAGTTCTTC	CASSPNGQTAYNEQFF	NA	TRBV4-3	TRBJ2-1	NA
TGTGCCAGCAGTTACGGGACACCTCGAAACTATGGCTACACCTTC	CASSYGTPRNYGYTF	NA	TRBV6-5	TRBJ1-2	NA
TGTGCCAGTAGTACCCCTGGACAGGGTCGCAACGAGCAGTACTTC	CASSTPGQGRNEQYF	TRBD1	TRBV19	TRBJ2-7	NA
TGTGCCAGCAGCCAAGAAGGTGCGGCCAATCAGCCCCAGCATTTT	CASSQEGAANQPQHF	NA	TRBV3-1/TRBV3-2	TRBJ1-5	NA
TGTGCCAGCAGCTTTTTTGCGGGGGCGAGCGGAAACACCATATATTTT	CASSFFAGASGNTIYF	NA	TRBV7-2	TRBJ1-3	NA